The rows below give T cell receptor beta chains drawn from one sample of a study of CD8+ T cells in alopecia areata. The table came from immunoSEQ multiplex PCR; TCRdb's copy has only in-frame clones and leaves some out. The sample lists approximately 110,000 clones; around 50% were seen once. The sample here was CD8+ T cells sorted from blood, taken at week 24, from a patient treated with tofacitinib. These receptors originate from a human donor with alopecia areata. Each CDR3 is given with its conserved first and last residue. Each record gives: clone size, D gene, V gene, J gene, CDR3 protein, CDR3 DNA. A D gene is named only where the DNA matches it firmly. Some rows have no size entry. The others give once, few or many, or a class for an expanded clone.

-,-,TRBV5-5,TRBJ1-1,CASSLGGNTEAFF,TGTGCCAGCAGCTTGGGAGGGAACACTGAAGCTTTCTTT
few,-,TRBV29-1,TRBJ2-7,CSVEDHEQYF,TGCAGCGTTGAAGACCACGAGCAGTACTTC
-,-,TRBV10-3,TRBJ1-1,CAISESKTDPTEAFF,TGTGCCATCAGTGAGTCGAAGACGGATCCCACTGAAGCTTTCTTT
-,TRBD2,TRBV6-6,TRBJ2-2,CASSPTSGGTTGELFF,TGTGCCAGCAGCCCTACTAGCGGGGGGACCACCGGGGAGCTGTTTTTT
-,TRBD2,TRBV4-1,TRBJ2-7,CASSQDATSGAYEQYF,TGTGCCAGCAGCCAAGATGCGACTAGCGGGGCCTACGAGCAGTACTTC
-,-,TRBV7-9,TRBJ1-1,CASSFTESPEAFF,TGTGCCAGCAGCTTTACCGAAAGTCCTGAAGCTTTCTTT
-,-,TRBV19,TRBJ2-2,CASAGINTGELFF,TGTGCGTCGGCCGGAATAAACACCGGGGAGCTGTTTTTT
-,TRBD1,TRBV5-1,TRBJ2-7,CASSLAGQGRGEQYF,TGCGCCAGCAGCTTGGCCGGACAGGGGAGGGGCGAGCAGTACTTC
-,-,TRBV10-3,TRBJ2-5,CATRSWEETQYF,TGTGCCACCCGCTCGTGGGAAGAGACCCAGTACTTC
-,TRBD1,TRBV25-1,TRBJ1-2,CASSESPGGNYGYTF,TGTGCCAGCAGTGAATCTCCAGGGGGGAACTATGGCTACACCTTC
-,TRBD1,TRBV4-3,TRBJ2-2,CASSALTGGFGELFF,TGCGCCAGCAGCGCCCTGACAGGGGGTTTCGGGGAGCTGTTTTTT
-,-,TRBV27,TRBJ1-1,CASRPIDGQNAFF,TGTGCCAGCAGGCCGATCGACGGGCAAAATGCTTTCTTT
-,-,TRBV4-3,TRBJ1-2,CASSQDFQTNYGYTF,TGCGCCAGCAGCCAAGACTTTCAGACAAACTATGGCTACACCTTC
-,TRBD1,TRBV5-6,TRBJ1-1,CASSFGTGMRMNTEAFF,TGTGCCAGCAGCTTCGGGACAGGCATGAGGATGAACACTGAAGCTTTCTTT
-,-,TRBV6-1,TRBJ1-5,CASSGSTVAIYQPQHF,TGTGCCAGCAGTGGTTCGACAGTGGCGATCTATCAGCCCCAGCATTTT
-,-,TRBV30,TRBJ2-7,CAWSNGIKNPYEQYF,TGTGCCTGGAGTAATGGAATAAAGAATCCCTACGAGCAGTACTTC
-,-,TRBV30,TRBJ2-2,CAWSYRGGTGELFF,TGTGCCTGGAGTTACCGAGGGGGCACCGGGGAGCTGTTTTTT
-,-,TRBV30,TRBJ2-3,CAWSVGSTDTQYF,TGTGCCTGGAGTGTAGGCTCCACAGATACGCAGTATTTT
-,-,TRBV7-8,TRBJ1-1,CASSFFWGNTEAFF,TGTGCCAGCAGCTTCTTTTGGGGGAACACTGAAGCTTTCTTT
-,-,TRBV5-6,TRBJ2-7,CASSLGDSLYEQYF,TGTGCCAGCAGCTTGGGAGACAGTCTCTACGAGCAGTACTTC
-,TRBD1,TRBV30,TRBJ1-5,CAWSIGQGSQPQHF,TGTGCCTGGAGTATAGGACAGGGGAGTCAGCCCCAGCATTTT
few,-,TRBV5-6,TRBJ2-2,CASQDQGGTGELFF,TGTGCCAGCCAGGACCAGGGAGGCACCGGGGAGCTGTTTTTT
-,TRBD1,TRBV7-9,TRBJ2-1,CASSWGTGSYNEQFF,TGTGCCAGCAGTTGGGGGACAGGATCCTACAATGAGCAGTTCTTC
-,-,TRBV25-1,TRBJ2-7,CASSEFGRYEQYF,TGTGCCAGCAGTGAATTTGGTCGCTACGAGCAGTACTTC
-,-,TRBV21-1,TRBJ2-7,CASSKDGRIGYEQYF,TGTGCCAGCAGCAAAGACGGTAGGATTGGGTACGAGCAGTACTTC
-,TRBD1,TRBV27,TRBJ2-7,CASSFGQGHYEQYF,TGTGCCAGCAGTTTTGGACAGGGACACTACGAGCAGTACTTC
-,-,TRBV18,TRBJ1-1,CASSLSGEGNTEAFF,TGTGCCAGCTCACTCAGCGGGGAGGGGAACACTGAAGCTTTCTTT
-,-,TRBV4-1,TRBJ1-1,CASSQVSVTEAFF,TGCGCCAGCAGCCAAGTTTCCGTCACTGAAGCTTTCTTT
few,TRBD1,TRBV6-5,TRBJ1-5,CASSPGQGSNQPQHF,TGTGCCAGCAGTCCGGGACAGGGGAGCAATCAGCCCCAGCATTTT
-,TRBD1,TRBV27,TRBJ1-1,CASSGDRARAEAFF,TGTGCCAGCAGTGGGGACAGGGCCCGGGCTGAAGCTTTCTTT
few,-,TRBV11-2,TRBJ1-2,CASSLTADGYSGYTF,TGTGCCAGCAGCTTAACGGCGGACGGCTATTCTGGCTACACCTTC
-,-,TRBV29-1,TRBJ1-1,CSVIEPGGARTEAFF,TGCAGCGTTATCGAGCCTGGGGGGGCGCGAACTGAAGCTTTCTTT